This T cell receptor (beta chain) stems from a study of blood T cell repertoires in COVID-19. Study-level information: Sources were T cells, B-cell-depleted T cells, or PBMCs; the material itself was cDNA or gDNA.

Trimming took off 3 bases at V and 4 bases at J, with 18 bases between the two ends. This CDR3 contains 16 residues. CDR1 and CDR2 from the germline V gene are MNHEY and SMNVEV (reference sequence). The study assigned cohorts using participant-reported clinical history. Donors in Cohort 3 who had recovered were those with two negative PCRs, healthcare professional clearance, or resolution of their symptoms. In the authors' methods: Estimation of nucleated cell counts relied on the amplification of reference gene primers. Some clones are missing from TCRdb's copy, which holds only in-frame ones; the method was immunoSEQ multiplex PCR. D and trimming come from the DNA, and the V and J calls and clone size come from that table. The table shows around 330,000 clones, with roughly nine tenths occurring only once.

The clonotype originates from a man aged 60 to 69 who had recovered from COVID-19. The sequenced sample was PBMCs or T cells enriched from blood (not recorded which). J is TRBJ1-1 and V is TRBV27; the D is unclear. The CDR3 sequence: CASSFAAATFGTEAFF. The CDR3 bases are TGTGCCAGCAGTTTTGCGGCAGCTACTTTTGGCACTGAAGCTTTCTTT.